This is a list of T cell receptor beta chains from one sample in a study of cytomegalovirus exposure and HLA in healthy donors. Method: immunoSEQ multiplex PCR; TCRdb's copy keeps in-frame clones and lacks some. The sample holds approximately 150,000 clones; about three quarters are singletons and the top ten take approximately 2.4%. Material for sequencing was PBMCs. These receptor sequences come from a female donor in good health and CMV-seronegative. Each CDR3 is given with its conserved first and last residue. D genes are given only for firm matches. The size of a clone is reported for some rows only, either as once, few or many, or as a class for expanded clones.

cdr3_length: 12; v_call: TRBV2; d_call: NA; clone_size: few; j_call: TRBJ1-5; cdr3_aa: CASTGSKEPQHF; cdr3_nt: TGTGCCAGCACAGGCTCTAAGGAGCCCCAGCATTTT
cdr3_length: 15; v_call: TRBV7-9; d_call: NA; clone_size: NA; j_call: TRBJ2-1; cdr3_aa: CASSFRLNVGNEQFF; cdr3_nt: TGTGCCAGCAGCTTCAGGCTCAACGTAGGCAATGAGCAGTTCTTC
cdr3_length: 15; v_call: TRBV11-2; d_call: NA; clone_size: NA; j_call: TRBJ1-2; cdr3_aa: CASSLRPDRTYGYTF; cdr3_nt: TGTGCCAGCAGCTTACGTCCTGACAGGACCTATGGCTACACCTTC
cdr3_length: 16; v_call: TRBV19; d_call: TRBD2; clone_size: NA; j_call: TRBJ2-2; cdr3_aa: CASSGGPGLAPGELFF; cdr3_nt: TGTGCCAGTAGTGGGGGGCCCGGACTAGCCCCCGGGGAGCTGTTTTTT
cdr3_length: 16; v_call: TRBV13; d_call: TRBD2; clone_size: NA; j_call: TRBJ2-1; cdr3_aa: CASSFRALAGVNEQFF; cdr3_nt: TGTGCCAGCAGCTTCAGGGCCCTAGCGGGAGTCAATGAGCAGTTCTTC
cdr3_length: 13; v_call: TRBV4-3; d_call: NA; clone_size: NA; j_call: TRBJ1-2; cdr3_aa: CASSQGGKYGYTF; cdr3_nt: TGCGCCAGCAGCCAGGGGGGGAAGTATGGCTACACCTTC
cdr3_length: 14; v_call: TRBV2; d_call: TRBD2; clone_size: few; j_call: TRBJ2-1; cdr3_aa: CASSSGEDYNEQFF; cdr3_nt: TGTGCCAGCTCCAGCGGGGAGGACTACAATGAGCAGTTCTTC
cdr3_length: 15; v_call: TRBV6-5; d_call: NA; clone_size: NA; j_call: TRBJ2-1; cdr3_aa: CASSYPGAPNNEQFF; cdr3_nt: TGTGCCAGCAGTTACCCCGGAGCGCCAAACAATGAGCAGTTCTTC
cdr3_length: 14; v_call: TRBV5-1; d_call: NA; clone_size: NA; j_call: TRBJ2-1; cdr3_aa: CASNQRASYNEQFF; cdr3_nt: TGCGCCAGCAACCAGCGGGCGTCCTACAATGAGCAGTTCTTC
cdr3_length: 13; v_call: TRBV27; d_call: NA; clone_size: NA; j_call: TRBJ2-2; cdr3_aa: CASSFLSAGELFF; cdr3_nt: TGTGCCAGCAGTTTCCTTAGTGCCGGGGAGCTGTTTTTT
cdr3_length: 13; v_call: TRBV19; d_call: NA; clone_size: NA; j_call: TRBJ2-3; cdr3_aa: CASSQVSTDTQYF; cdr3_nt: TGTGCCAGTAGTCAGGTTAGCACAGATACGCAGTATTTT
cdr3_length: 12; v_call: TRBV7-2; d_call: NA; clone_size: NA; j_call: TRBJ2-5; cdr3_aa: CASSMRLETQYF; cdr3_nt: TGTGCCAGCAGCATGAGGCTGGAGACCCAGTACTTC
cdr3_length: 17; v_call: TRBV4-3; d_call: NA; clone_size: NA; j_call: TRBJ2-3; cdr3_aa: CASSPHPTGEGTDTQYF; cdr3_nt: TGCGCCAGCAGCCCCCATCCAACGGGGGAAGGGACAGATACGCAGTATTTT